Presented here are 5 T cell receptor beta chains from one specimen sequenced in a study of Ad26.COV2.S vaccination and SARS-CoV-2 variants. Sample treatment: some 19 received Ad26.COV2.S at low or high dose, single or two shots; about five received placebo; per-sample allocation not given. It was on day 63 after the first vaccine or placebo injection that samples were taken. Data came from immunoSEQ multiplex PCR; TCRdb stores just in-frame clones and leaves some out. The sample has 380,000 or so clones, roughly 90% seen once; the top ten hold over 8.5%. Sequences were derived from peripheral blood, sampled in a trial of Ad26.COV2.S vaccine versus placebo. The receptors stem from a person between 18 and 65 years old who received the Ad26.COV2.S COVID-19 vaccine or a placebo.

J is TRBJ2-1 and V is TRBV6-5, with unresolved D. Germline CDR1 is MNHEY and CDR2 is SVGAGI. The CDR3 has 13 amino acids. Between the trimmed V and J ends, which lost 6 bases and 7 bases, there was a span of 13 bases. CDR3 in amino acids: CASSLLHPNEQFF. CDR3 in DNA: TGTGCCAGCAGCTTACTACACCCGAATGAGCAGTTCTTC.

The chain recombines TRBV25-1 with TRBJ2-3; 8 bases match TRBD2. The CDR3 is 17 amino acids. The trim removed 0 bases at V and 1 base at J, leaving 6 bases unmatched. Germline V lookup: CDR1 MGHDK, CDR2 SYGVNS. The CDR3 protein is CASSEYSGNEGTDTQYF. CDR3 bases: TGTGCCAGCAGTGAATATAGCGGGAATGAGGGCACAGATACGCAGTATTTT.

The rearrangement links TRBV9 to TRBJ2-3; 11 positions match TRBD2. The trim removed 7 bases at V and 5 bases at J, leaving 6 bases unmatched. The CDR3 consists of 14 residues. Germline V gene sequence: CDR1 SGDLS, CDR2 YYNGEE. The DNA of the CDR3 is TGTGCCAGCGCCCCGGGACTAGCGGTAGATACGCAGTATTTT. It specifies CASAPGLAVDTQYF.

The chain is built from TRBV11-3 and TRBJ2-2; no firm D call. This CDR3 comprises 13 residues. V lost 0 bases, J lost 7 bases, and 6 bases lay in between. CDR1 and CDR2 (germline): SGHNT, YENEEA. The CDR3 protein is CASSLDRIGELFF. The CDR3 DNA reads as TGTGCCAGCAGCTTAGATCGGATCGGGGAGCTGTTTTTT. Combining the CDR3 with reference TRBV11-3 and TRBJ2-2 gives the whole variable domain EAGVVQSPRYKIIEKKQPVAFWCNPISGHNTLYWYLQNLGQGPELLIRYENEEAVDDSQLPKDRFSAERLKGVDSTLKIQPAELGDSAVYLCASSLDRIGELFFGEGSRLTVL.

The J gene is TRBJ2-7, the V gene TRBV28, with a possible D match to TRBD2 (6 bases). The V gene's germline CDR1 is MDHEN and CDR2 SYDVKM. The CDR3 has 21 amino acids. Trimming shortened V by 4 bases and J by 0 bases, and 31 bases separated the two germline ends. In DNA form, the CDR3 reads TGTGCCAGCAGTTCCCCCGGCCGGGAGAGCCTCCTCTTTCTAAGCTCCTACGAGCAGTACTTC. It translates to CASSSPGRESLLFLSSYEQYF.